This TCR beta chain derives from a study of cytomegalovirus exposure and HLA in healthy donors. Overall study findings and caveats: It was taken for granted in presence/absence analyses that sequencing depth across donors was roughly uniform. TRBV6-2, TRBV6-3 and other indistinguishable V segments were excluded.

PCR was performed using 60 Vbeta and 13 Jbeta primers. Repertoires were generated with immunoSEQ multiplex PCR, while TCRdb's copy carries only in-frame clones and drops some. This table has 150,000 or so clones, over 60% appearing once. V was shortened by 5 bases and J by 0 bases, with 17 bases between the two germline ends. The CDR3 is 16 amino acids. CDR1 and CDR2 from the germline V gene are SGHNT and YYREEE (reference sequence). For this clone: The antigen remains unidentified.

Sequenced material: PBMCs. The sequence was obtained from a male donor in good health and CMV-seropositive. This sequence joins TRBV5-4 and TRBJ1-2; D possibly corresponds to TRBD1 (5 bases). The chain's CDR3 is CASSLTSGGANYGYTF. The CDR3 region has the DNA TGTGCCAGCAGTCTCACCTCCGGGGGAGCTAACTATGGCTACACCTTC. Filled out from reference TRBV5-4 and TRBJ1-2, the complete variable domain reads ETGVTQSPTHLIKTRGQQVTLRCSSQSGHNTVSWYQQALGQGPQFIFQYYREEENGRGNFPPRFSGLQFPNYSSELNVNALELDDSALYLCASSLTSGGANYGYTFGSGTRLTVV.